The source of this T cell receptor beta chain is a study of OX40 agonist ivuxolimab in advanced cancers. Study-level background: The study treated patients with ivuxolimab, an agonistic anti-OX40 (CD134) antibody. Two cutaneous melanoma patients and one hepatocellular carcinoma patient, three in all, had partial responses.

Findings and limits, study-wide: More expanded clones were found, on average, in CD8+ than in CD4+ T cells.

Concerning this clone: The target antigen is unknown.

Profiled with immunoSEQ multiplex PCR; TCRdb holds only in-frame clones, not every one. The sample carries roughly 90,000 clones, around nine tenths recorded once. The specimen comprised CD4+ or CD8+ T cells sorted from blood, sampled in a trial of the OX40 agonist ivuxolimab. This TCR came from an adult with an advanced solid tumor such as melanoma, head and neck, liver or kidney cancer.

CDR3 DNA sequence: TGTGCCTGGAGCAGGGGGCCTACTAACTATGGCTACACCTTC. It yields the protein CAWSRGPTNYGYTF. V usage is TRBV30 and J usage is TRBJ1-2, with 8 bases aligning to TRBD1. The CDR3 runs to 14 residues. The V segment lost 3 bases and the J segment 0 bases; nucleotides outside the gene matches: 3. CDR1 is GTSNPN and CDR2 is SVGIG in the germline V gene (reference sequence). Variable domain in full (rest from reference TRBV30 and TRBJ1-2): SQTIHQWPATLVQPVGSPLSLECTVEGTSNPNLYWYRQAAGRGLQLLFYSVGIGQISSEVPQNLSASRPQDRQFILSSKKLLLSDSGFYLCAWSRGPTNYGYTFGSGTRLTVV.